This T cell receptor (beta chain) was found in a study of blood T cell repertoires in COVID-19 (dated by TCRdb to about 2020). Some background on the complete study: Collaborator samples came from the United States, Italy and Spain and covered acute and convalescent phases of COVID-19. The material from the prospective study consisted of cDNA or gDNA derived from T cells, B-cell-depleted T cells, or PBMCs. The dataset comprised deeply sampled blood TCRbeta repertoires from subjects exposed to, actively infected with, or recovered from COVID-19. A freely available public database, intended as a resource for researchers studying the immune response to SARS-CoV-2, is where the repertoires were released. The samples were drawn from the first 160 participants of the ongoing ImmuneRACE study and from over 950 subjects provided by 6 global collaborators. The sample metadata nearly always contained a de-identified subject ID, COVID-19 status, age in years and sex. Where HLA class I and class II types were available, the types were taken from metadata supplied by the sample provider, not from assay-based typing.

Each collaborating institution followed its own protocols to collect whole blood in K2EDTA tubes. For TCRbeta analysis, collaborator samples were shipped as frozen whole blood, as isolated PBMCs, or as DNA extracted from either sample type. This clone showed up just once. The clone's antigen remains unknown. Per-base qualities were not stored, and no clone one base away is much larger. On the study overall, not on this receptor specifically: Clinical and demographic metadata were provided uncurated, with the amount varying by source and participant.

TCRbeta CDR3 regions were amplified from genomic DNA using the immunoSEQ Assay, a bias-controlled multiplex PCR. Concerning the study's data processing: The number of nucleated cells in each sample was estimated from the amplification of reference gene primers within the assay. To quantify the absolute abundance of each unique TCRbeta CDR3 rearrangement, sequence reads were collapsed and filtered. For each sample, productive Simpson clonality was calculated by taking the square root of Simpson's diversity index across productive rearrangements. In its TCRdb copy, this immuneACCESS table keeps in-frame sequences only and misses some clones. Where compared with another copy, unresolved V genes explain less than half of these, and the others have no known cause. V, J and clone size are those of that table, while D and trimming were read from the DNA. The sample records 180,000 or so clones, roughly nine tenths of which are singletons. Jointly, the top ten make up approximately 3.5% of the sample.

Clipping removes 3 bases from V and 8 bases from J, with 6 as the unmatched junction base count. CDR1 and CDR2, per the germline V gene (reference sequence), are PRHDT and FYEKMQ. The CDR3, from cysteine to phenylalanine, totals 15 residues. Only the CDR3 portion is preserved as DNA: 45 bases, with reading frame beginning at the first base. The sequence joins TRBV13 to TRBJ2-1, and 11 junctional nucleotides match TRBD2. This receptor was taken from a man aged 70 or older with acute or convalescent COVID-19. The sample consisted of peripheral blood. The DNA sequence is TGTGCCAGCAGCTTCCGACTAGCGGGAATCGATGAGCAGTTCTTC. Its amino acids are CASSFRLAGIDEQFF.